This T cell receptor (beta chain) was sequenced in a study of blood T cell repertoires in COVID-19 (dated by TCRdb to the early 2020s). Regarding the research as a whole: The collaborator samples originated in the United States, Italy and Spain and spanned the acute and convalescent phases of COVID-19. Where HLA class I and class II types were available, the types were taken from metadata supplied by the sample provider, not from assay-based typing. The prospective study material was composed of cDNA or gDNA derived from T cells, B-cell-depleted T cells, or PBMCs. Samples were obtained from the ongoing ImmuneRACE study (first 160 participants) and from about 1,300 subjects provided by 6 global collaborators. Subjects who had been exposed to COVID-19, were actively infected with it, or had recovered from it provided the deeply sampled blood TCRbeta repertoires that made up the dataset. The repertoires were released in a freely available public database meant as a resource for research on the immune response to SARS-CoV-2. Sample metadata almost always included a de-identified subject ID, COVID-19 status, age in years and sex.

Collaborating institutions collected whole blood in K2EDTA tubes following their own protocols. For TCRbeta analysis, collaborators shipped samples in one of three forms: frozen whole blood, isolated PBMCs, or DNA extracted from either of those sample types. Broader findings and caveats from the paper: The amount of clinical and demographic metadata varied by source and participant and was provided uncurated.

TCRbeta CDR3 regions were amplified from genomic DNA by means of the immunoSEQ Assay, a bias-controlled multiplex PCR. The study's own analysis went as follows. The number of nucleated cells in each sample was estimated from the amplification of reference gene primers within the assay. To quantify the absolute abundance of each unique TCRbeta CDR3 rearrangement, sequence reads were collapsed and filtered. For each sample, productive Simpson clonality was calculated as the square root of Simpson's diversity index across productive rearrangements. The immuneACCESS repertoire file appears here via TCRdb, limited to in-frame rearrangements. These files lack a portion of the clones; in checked studies, under half of the deficit traces to unresolved V genes, and the cause of the others is not known. V and J calls and clone size are given by that table; D and trimming were obtained from the DNA. A total of 25,000 to 35,000 clones appear in this sample, more than 80% of them only once. 7.3% of the sample rests with the top ten.

The germline V and J ends show losses of 0 bases and 5 bases respectively, and no gene match explains 1 base of the junction. CDR1 and CDR2 are drawn from the germline V gene (reference sequence): GTSNPN, SVGIG. The CDR3, cysteine through phenylalanine, is 12 amino acids long. Of all the DNA, just the CDR3 is kept, 36 bases in frame from base 1. This clone came up a few times. The antigen this receptor binds is unknown. No quality values exist for individual bases; no much larger clone is one base distant. The rearrangement joined TRBV30 to TRBJ2-7; 7 bases in between match TRBD1. The sequencing sample was made of peripheral blood. This sequence was found in a human donor in a cohort sampled during active COVID-19. The encoded CDR3 is CAWSVQGNEQYF. The nucleotides read TGTGCCTGGAGTGTACAGGGGAACGAGCAGTACTTC.